Reported below is one TCR beta chain. Its specific antigen is unknown. Compared with germline, one end of the junction differs, possibly owing to a read error. The germline V gene (reference sequence) supplies CDR1 DFQATT and CDR2 SNEGSKA. The CDR3 goes from the cysteine to the phenylalanine over 16 residues. Here the CDR3 DNA is all that survives: 48 bases in frame from base 1. The data were taken from a study of molecular identifiers for immune sequencing clone quantification (dated by TCRdb to 2016 to 2018). A note on the overall study: For a replicate experiment, RNA from roughly 20,000 or 100,000 naive CD8 T cells was divided into five aliquots, and four of the five aliquots were sequenced. This methods study used CD8 T cells to benchmark TCR RNA copy counting and molecular-identifier clustering-based TCR repertoire sequencing (MIDCIRS).

The library was made by PCR. Reads for this sample came from a NextSeq 500. Bulk TCR libraries were made following a previously described method, with the TCR primers given in Table S5. Purification of total RNA was performed with the Qiagen AllPrep DNA/RNA kit. Before analysis, reads from multiple sequencing runs of the same library were pooled. On the study's bioinformatics: Reads were retained only if an exact TCR constant sequence was present, and the retained reads were trimmed to 150 nt and grouped according to their 12-nt molecular barcodes. Reads in each barcode group were sub-clustered using a 15% Levenshtein threshold, and a quality-weighted consensus sequence was built for each RNA molecule. Non-functional sequences were filtered out, along with any lower-count sequence sitting one edit away from another sequence. Barcode sub-clusters with fewer than 20% of the maximum read count were removed, based on fitting two negative binomial distributions. The public reads were run again by TCRdb, first through fastp at Q25 and then through MiXCR, and only productive beta chains were kept. Every CDR3 protein is listed once, alongside the most common genes and DNA of its rows. None of the V and J calls come from the authors' own analysis; TCRdb made them. The sample table shows hundreds of thousands of distinct CDR3 sequences, and 25% are seen once. 0.7% to 0.95% of the sample belongs to the ten largest clones.

Libraries of naive CD8 T cells were built from anywhere between about 19,000 and 1,100,000 sorted cells, with 10%, 30% or 50% of the purified RNA used. Naive CD8 T cells, defined as CD8+CD4-CCR7+CD45RA+, were FACS-sorted into RLT Plus buffer on a BD FACSAria II. To test detection sensitivity, Jurkat RNA equal to approximately 10 TCR copies was added to samples of about 17,000-1,100,000 naive CD8 T cells. CD8 T cells were enriched with RosetteSep CD8+ T Cell Enrichment Cocktail and Ficoll-Paque, followed by ACK red cell lysis. Paper-wide results and their limitations: Highly expanded clone sizes could be underestimated if identical TCR molecules share a barcode. A single cell's worth of spiked-in Jurkat TCR RNA was reported detectable even among under 1.3 million naive CD8 T cells. When barcode sub-clustering was omitted, TCR diversity was inflated by chimeric consensus sequences, with chimeras reaching as high as 47%. Modeling estimated around 3.2 recovered TCR RNA copies per cell, compared with approximately 9.5 by digital PCR, which implies roughly 27% capture efficiency. The naive libraries included spiked-in Jurkat TCR RNA (10 copies' worth), and this RNA is not part of the donor repertoire. In CMV-specific effector cells, over 97% of molecules were held by clones above 20 RNA copies, whereas under 1% of molecules were held by such clones in naive cells.

In this chain, TRBV20-1 is recombined with TRBJ2-7, and TRBD2 matches 7 of the central bases. This receptor was taken from a human donor in good health. Some libraries in this study had Jurkat cell RNA spiked in. The sequencing input was naive CD8+ T cells from blood, with Jurkat cell RNA spiked in. This sample's cell subset or site label indicates: FACS-sorted CD8+CD4-CCR7+CD45RA+ naive T cells. Here the CDR3 is given as CGARDMAGVPTYEQYF. The DNA sequence follows: TGCGGTGCTAGAGACATGGCGGGGGTTCCCACCTACGAGCAGTACTTC.